This T cell receptor beta chain was retrieved from a study of OX40 agonist ivuxolimab in advanced cancers. Profiled with immunoSEQ multiplex PCR; TCRdb holds only in-frame clones, not every one. This sample has 80,000 to 100,000 clones, with roughly 87% found just once. This TCR derives from an adult with an advanced solid tumor such as melanoma, head and neck, liver or kidney cancer. The source was CD4+ or CD8+ T cells sorted from blood, collected in a trial of the OX40 agonist ivuxolimab.

The CDR3 protein is CASSPDQGPFNSPLHF. CDR3 bases: TGTGCCAGCTCACCGGACCAGGGCCCCTTTAATTCACCCCTCCACTTT. The chain carries TRBV18 and TRBJ1-6; D may be TRBD1 (5 bases). In germline, CDR1 is KGHSH, CDR2 LQKENI. Trimming left V 3 bases short and J 6 bases short, with 15 bases between. The CDR3 is made up of 16 amino acids.